This T cell receptor (beta chain) derives from a study of regulatory T cells in long-lasting Graves disease. General observations from the study: The study found persistent patients shared more public clonotypes (roughly 3,000) than new patients (just over 950). Persistent disease preferred TRBV28, TRBJ1-2 and TRBJ2-5; new disease, TRBV20-1 and TRBJ2-1.

TCR beta libraries were built with iRepertoire HTBI primers and Arm-PCR of CDR3 regions. TCRdb processed the multiplex PCR reads anew with MiXCR; each CDR3 protein has one entry. This sample has 360,000 or so distinct CDR3 sequences, with roughly a sixth found just once. With 4 bases clipped from V and 6 bases from J, the junction kept 4 bases outside the gene matches. This CDR3 spans 13 amino acids. Noted time point: newly diagnosed GD, antithyroid drugs for less than 3 months. PBMC RNA was the source of the TCR library. By American Thyroid Association guidelines, Graves' disease was diagnosed in the cohort. This clonotype came up many times. The antigen remains undetermined. These data are also associated with another study on T cells in Graves' hyperthyroidism and ophthalmopathy. From that study: During a first-round RT-PCR of the TCR CDR3, the HTBI primer set was used.

This TCR came from a man aged 35 to 55 with Graves disease. The source material was peripheral blood mononuclear cells (PBMCs), sampled at new diagnosis, from a patient treated with antithyroid drugs. The chain combines TRBV12-3 or TRBV12-4 with TRBJ2-7; 9 bases fit TRBD1. The CDR3 spells CASSWTGEGEQYF. CDR3 DNA: TGTGCCAGCAGTTGGACAGGGGAAGGCGAGCAGTACTTC.